A selection of T cell receptor beta chains follows, all from one sample in a study of blood T cell repertoires in COVID-19. Sequenced by immunoSEQ multiplex PCR; TCRdb stores in-frame clones only, minus some. The profile shows approximately 300,000 clones, 92% of them singletons. The sample was PBMCs or T cells enriched from blood (not recorded which). The receptors shown here come from a woman in her twenties or thirties who had recovered from COVID-19. CDR3s include the opening cysteine and the closing phenylalanine or tryptophan. Each record gives: V gene, D gene, clone size, J gene, CDR3 DNA, CDR3 protein. A D gene is named only where the DNA matches it firmly. Size values are once, few and many counts, or a class for expanded clones, and some rows have none.

v_call: TRBV6-5; d_call: .; clone_size: .; j_call: TRBJ2-7; cdr3_nt: TGTGCCAGCAGTTACTCAACAGGGTTCGAGCAGTACTTC; cdr3_aa: CASSYSTGFEQYF
v_call: TRBV28; d_call: .; clone_size: .; j_call: TRBJ2-7; cdr3_nt: TGTGCCAGTACTGAGGAGGGACTTTCCTACGAGCAGTACTTC; cdr3_aa: CASTEEGLSYEQYF
v_call: TRBV28; d_call: TRBD1; clone_size: .; j_call: TRBJ1-3; cdr3_nt: TGTGCCAGCAGTACCATGGGACAGGGAGCTGGAAACACCATATATTTT; cdr3_aa: CASSTMGQGAGNTIYF
v_call: TRBV5-4; d_call: .; clone_size: .; j_call: TRBJ2-2; cdr3_nt: TGTGCCAGCAGCCGACAGTCCTCAGGGGCCGGGGAGCTGTTTTTT; cdr3_aa: CASSRQSSGAGELFF
v_call: TRBV27; d_call: .; clone_size: .; j_call: TRBJ1-1; cdr3_nt: TGTGCCAGCAGCCCGACAGGACCATATGAAGCTTTCTTT; cdr3_aa: CASSPTGPYEAFF
v_call: TRBV19; d_call: TRBD2; clone_size: .; j_call: TRBJ2-7; cdr3_nt: TGTGCCAGTAGGAGGAGTCACGCCGGGACTAGCGGGAGGTACGAGCAGTACTTC; cdr3_aa: CASRRSHAGTSGRYEQYF
v_call: TRBV2; d_call: TRBD1; clone_size: .; j_call: TRBJ2-1; cdr3_nt: TGTGCCAGCAGTGAGACAGGGGAAGGGCAGTTCTTC; cdr3_aa: CASSETGEGQFF
v_call: TRBV28; d_call: .; clone_size: .; j_call: TRBJ1-1; cdr3_nt: TGTGCCAGCAGCCTGGGGGCGACCATGAACACTGAAGCTTTCTTT; cdr3_aa: CASSLGATMNTEAFF
v_call: TRBV18; d_call: .; clone_size: .; j_call: TRBJ2-5; cdr3_nt: TGTGCCAGCTCAACTATCGGAGAGACCCAGTACTTC; cdr3_aa: CASSTIGETQYF
v_call: TRBV18; d_call: TRBD1; clone_size: .; j_call: TRBJ1-5; cdr3_nt: TGTGCCAGCTCACGCCAGGGGGATCAGCCCCAGCATTTT; cdr3_aa: CASSRQGDQPQHF
v_call: TRBV5-1; d_call: TRBD2; clone_size: .; j_call: TRBJ2-2; cdr3_nt: TGCGCCAGCACCGCTATAGCGGGAGAAGAGACCGGGGAGCTGTTTTTT; cdr3_aa: CASTAIAGEETGELFF
v_call: TRBV5-1; d_call: .; clone_size: .; j_call: TRBJ2-5; cdr3_nt: TGCGCCAGCAGCTTAGGCCACTACGGAGAGACCCAGTACTTC; cdr3_aa: CASSLGHYGETQYF
v_call: TRBV9; d_call: .; clone_size: .; j_call: TRBJ2-2; cdr3_nt: TGTGCCAGCAGCGGAAGTACATACAGGAACAAGAACACCGGGGAGCTGTTTTTT; cdr3_aa: CASSGSTYRNKNTGELFF
v_call: TRBV6-2/TRBV6-3; d_call: TRBD1; clone_size: once; j_call: TRBJ1-2; cdr3_nt: TGTGCCAGCAGCCCGACAGGGCATGGCTACACCTTC; cdr3_aa: CASSPTGHGYTF
v_call: TRBV4-1; d_call: .; clone_size: .; j_call: TRBJ2-7; cdr3_nt: TGCGCCAGCAGCCAAGGTGCGGGACTCGACGAGCAGTACTTC; cdr3_aa: CASSQGAGLDEQYF
v_call: TRBV7-8; d_call: TRBD2; clone_size: .; j_call: TRBJ2-7; cdr3_nt: TGTGCCAGCAGCTTAAGGATAGCGGGAGTAGTCTACGAGCAGTACTTC; cdr3_aa: CASSLRIAGVVYEQYF
v_call: TRBV25-1; d_call: .; clone_size: .; j_call: TRBJ2-1; cdr3_nt: TGTGCCATAGCGGTCTACAATGAGCAGTTCTTC; cdr3_aa: CAIAVYNEQFF
v_call: TRBV4-1; d_call: .; clone_size: .; j_call: TRBJ2-7; cdr3_nt: TGCGCCAGCAGCCAAGGTGGCGGACTCCGCTCCTACGAGCAGTACTTC; cdr3_aa: CASSQGGGLRSYEQYF
v_call: TRBV6-5; d_call: .; clone_size: .; j_call: TRBJ1-2; cdr3_nt: TGTGCCAGCAGTTACCAGGGAGGTGGCTACACCTTC; cdr3_aa: CASSYQGGGYTF
v_call: TRBV7-8; d_call: .; clone_size: .; j_call: TRBJ1-2; cdr3_nt: TGTGCCAGCAGCTTAGTCAACAGTCGTGGCTACACCTTC; cdr3_aa: CASSLVNSRGYTF
v_call: TRBV9; d_call: TRBD1; clone_size: .; j_call: TRBJ2-7; cdr3_nt: TGTGCCAGCAGCACGGGACAGGCCCCCTACGAGCAGTACTTC; cdr3_aa: CASSTGQAPYEQYF
v_call: TRBV7-2; d_call: TRBD2; clone_size: .; j_call: TRBJ2-2; cdr3_nt: TGTGCCAGCAGCCCCCCGGGGGGCACCGGGGAGCTGTTTTTT; cdr3_aa: CASSPPGGTGELFF
v_call: TRBV19; d_call: .; clone_size: .; j_call: TRBJ2-5; cdr3_nt: TGTGCCAGTAGTATAGAGCCAGACACCCAAGAGACCCAGTACTTC; cdr3_aa: CASSIEPDTQETQYF
v_call: TRBV7-9; d_call: .; clone_size: once; j_call: TRBJ2-5; cdr3_nt: TGTGCCAGCAGCCGAGGTGGGTACCAAGAGACCCAGTACTTC; cdr3_aa: CASSRGGYQETQYF
v_call: TRBV3-1/TRBV3-2; d_call: .; clone_size: .; j_call: TRBJ2-2; cdr3_nt: TGTGCCAGCAGCCCCGGTCTTTACACCGGGGAGCTGTTTTTT; cdr3_aa: CASSPGLYTGELFF
v_call: TRBV4-2; d_call: .; clone_size: .; j_call: TRBJ2-3; cdr3_nt: TGTGCCAGCAGCCAACTACTAGAAGTCACAGATACGCAGTATTTT; cdr3_aa: CASSQLLEVTDTQYF
v_call: TRBV30; d_call: .; clone_size: .; j_call: TRBJ1-3; cdr3_nt: TGTGCCTGGGGGACTGGGGCATCGTCTGGAAACACCATATATTTT; cdr3_aa: CAWGTGASSGNTIYF
v_call: TRBV7-3; d_call: .; clone_size: .; j_call: TRBJ2-3; cdr3_nt: TGTGCCAGCAGCTTACAGCGATCAGATACGCAGTATTTT; cdr3_aa: CASSLQRSDTQYF
v_call: TRBV4-2; d_call: TRBD2; clone_size: .; j_call: TRBJ2-5; cdr3_nt: TGTGCCAGCAGCCCTAGCGGGAATAGGGAGACCCAGTACTTC; cdr3_aa: CASSPSGNRETQYF
v_call: TRBV6-5; d_call: TRBD1; clone_size: few; j_call: TRBJ2-7; cdr3_nt: TGTGCCAGCAGCCGGGACAGGGGCTACGAGCAGTACTTC; cdr3_aa: CASSRDRGYEQYF
v_call: TRBV5-5; d_call: .; clone_size: .; j_call: TRBJ1-5; cdr3_nt: TGTGCCAGCAGCTTGATTCGGGAAAATCAGCCCCAGCATTTT; cdr3_aa: CASSLIRENQPQHF
v_call: TRBV7-3; d_call: TRBD2; clone_size: .; j_call: TRBJ2-1; cdr3_nt: TGTGCCAGCAGCTTAGCGGGGGGCCACAATGAGCAGTTCTTC; cdr3_aa: CASSLAGGHNEQFF
v_call: TRBV5-1; d_call: .; clone_size: .; j_call: TRBJ2-2; cdr3_nt: TGCGCCAGCAGCTTGGGGCCGGGAGCCGGGGAGCTGTTTTTT; cdr3_aa: CASSLGPGAGELFF
v_call: TRBV3-1/TRBV3-2; d_call: .; clone_size: few; j_call: TRBJ1-1; cdr3_nt: TGTGCCAGCAGCCAAGCCGTCAGGGCTGAAGCTTTCTTT; cdr3_aa: CASSQAVRAEAFF
v_call: TRBV6-4; d_call: .; clone_size: .; j_call: TRBJ2-7; cdr3_nt: TGTGCCAGCAGCCAGGATCGGGACAAGAAATACGAGCAGTACTTC; cdr3_aa: CASSQDRDKKYEQYF
v_call: TRBV3-1/TRBV3-2; d_call: .; clone_size: .; j_call: TRBJ2-1; cdr3_nt: TGTGCCAGCAACCGGGGAACCTTCGAGGGGGATGAGCAGTTCTTC; cdr3_aa: CASNRGTFEGDEQFF
v_call: TRBV28; d_call: .; clone_size: .; j_call: TRBJ1-5; cdr3_nt: TGTGCCAGCAGTTTGTACAGGAATCAGCCCCAGCATTTT; cdr3_aa: CASSLYRNQPQHF
v_call: TRBV2; d_call: TRBD1; clone_size: .; j_call: TRBJ1-5; cdr3_nt: TGTGCCAGCAGTCTCGACAGGGCTGGTCAGCCCCAGCATTTT; cdr3_aa: CASSLDRAGQPQHF
v_call: TRBV2; d_call: TRBD2; clone_size: .; j_call: TRBJ2-3; cdr3_nt: TGTGCCAGTCCGGCGGGAGAACGGGGGACAGATACGCAGTATTTT; cdr3_aa: CASPAGERGTDTQYF
v_call: TRBV5-1; d_call: .; clone_size: .; j_call: TRBJ1-1; cdr3_nt: TGCGCCAGCACGCAGGGAAGGGGGAGCACTGAAGCTTTCTTT; cdr3_aa: CASTQGRGSTEAFF
v_call: TRBV7-8; d_call: .; clone_size: once; j_call: TRBJ1-5; cdr3_nt: TGTGCCAGCAGCGCTGACAGATCCTTTAGCAATCAGCCCCAGCATTTT; cdr3_aa: CASSADRSFSNQPQHF
v_call: TRBV15; d_call: TRBD2; clone_size: .; j_call: TRBJ2-7; cdr3_nt: TGTGCCACCAGCAGAGAGGTGGGGCTAGCGGGAGACGAGCAGTACTTC; cdr3_aa: CATSREVGLAGDEQYF
v_call: TRBV7-9; d_call: TRBD1; clone_size: .; j_call: TRBJ2-3; cdr3_nt: TGTGCCAGCAGACCGGGACAGGGGAGCACAGATACGCAGTATTTT; cdr3_aa: CASRPGQGSTDTQYF
v_call: TRBV12-3/TRBV12-4; d_call: .; clone_size: .; j_call: TRBJ2-2; cdr3_nt: TGTGCCAGCACCGAGACCGGGGAGCTGTTTTTT; cdr3_aa: CASTETGELFF
v_call: TRBV28; d_call: .; clone_size: .; j_call: TRBJ1-2; cdr3_nt: TGTGCCAGCAGACCCTGGGCCCAAAACTATGGCTACACCTTC; cdr3_aa: CASRPWAQNYGYTF
v_call: TRBV9; d_call: .; clone_size: .; j_call: TRBJ2-7; cdr3_nt: TGTGCCAGCAGCGTAGGACAGTTCTCCCACGAGCAGTACTTC; cdr3_aa: CASSVGQFSHEQYF
v_call: TRBV2; d_call: .; clone_size: .; j_call: TRBJ2-5; cdr3_nt: TGTGCCAGCCCCTTGGCGGACCAAGAGACCCAGTACTTC; cdr3_aa: CASPLADQETQYF
v_call: TRBV5-1; d_call: TRBD2; clone_size: .; j_call: TRBJ2-1; cdr3_nt: TGCGCCAGCAGCGGCGGGACTAGCGGGCCAGGCTCCTACAATGAGCAGTTCTTC; cdr3_aa: CASSGGTSGPGSYNEQFF